The 25 T cell receptor beta chains presented below share a single source sample, sequenced in a study of blood T cell repertoires in COVID-19. Assay: immunoSEQ multiplex PCR; the TCRdb copy retains only in-frame clones and omits some. The table shows around 200,000 clones, with over 70% occurring only once. The sequencing input was peripheral blood. These receptors all stem from a woman in her fifties or sixties with acute or convalescent COVID-19.

This clone was found a few times. This rearrangement joins TRBV5-4 to TRBJ2-7; D gene ambiguous. V was pared by 4 bases and J by 6 bases, with 14 bases between. The CDR3 extends over 13 amino acids. Germline V CDR1 and CDR2: SGHNT, YYREEE (reference sequence). DNA of the CDR3: TGTGCCAGCAGCATAGAGCCTAGAGGCGAGCAGTACTTC. It encodes CASSIEPRGEQYF.

V and J are TRBV28 and TRBJ2-1, with TRBD2 identical over 9 bases. V gave up 7 bases and J gave up 0 bases; unmatched junction bases: 13. Germline V gene sequence: CDR1 MDHEN, CDR2 SYDVKM. The CDR3 has 18 residues. Written as DNA, the CDR3 is TGTGCCAGCACCACGGGGCTAGCGGGAACGAGCTCCTACAATGAGCAGTTCTTC. Residues: CASTTGLAGTSSYNEQFF.

This clone has only one observation. The DNA of the CDR3 is TGCGCCAGCAGCCCTCCCGGGACTGAAGCTTTCTTT. Protein product: CASSPPGTEAFF. The J gene is TRBJ1-1, the V gene TRBV5-1; D is uncertain. Germline V gene data show CDR1 as SGHRS and CDR2 as YFSETQ. V was clipped by 4 bases and J by 5 bases, with 9 bases between them. The CDR3 spans 12 residues.

The chain is built from TRBV10-2 and TRBJ2-7; D unresolved. The CDR3 loop spans 15 amino acids. Germline CDR1 is WSHSY and CDR2 is SAAADI. Deletions cut 0 bases from V and 3 bases from J, with 12 bases between. In DNA form, the CDR3 reads TGCGCCAGCAGTGAGTCTCAGGCCCGCTTCTACGAGCAGTACTTC. It encodes CASSESQARFYEQYF.

This chain connects TRBV7-2 to TRBJ2-7, with TRBD2 matching over 10 bases. Per the germline V gene, CDR1 is SGHTA and CDR2 is FQGNSA. The CDR3 is 15 amino acids. Trimming removed 3 bases from V and 2 bases from J; junction bases left unmatched: 4. The DNA of the CDR3 is TGTGCCAGCAGCTTGAGGACTAGCGGAACCTACGAGCAGTACTTC. Its translation: CASSLRTSGTYEQYF.

This clone was picked up a small number of times. V and J are TRBV2 and TRBJ2-7; TRBD1 is a possible D gene (6 bases). Germline lookup yields CDR1 SNHLY and CDR2 FYNNEI. This CDR3 spans 12 amino acids. V dropped 7 bases and J dropped 6 bases, with 13 bases sitting between them. The CDR3 coding sequence is TGTGCCAGCACTCCGGACAGTTCCGAGCAGTACTTC. Translated: CASTPDSSEQYF.

The genes are TRBV19 and TRBJ2-5, with 10 bases aligning to TRBD1. After removal of 2 bases from V and 1 base from J, the junction contained 4 bases not matched to a gene. This CDR3 contains 16 residues. CDR1 is LNHDA, CDR2 SQIVND, per germline (reference sequence). The chain's CDR3 is CASSILRTGGQETQYF. The CDR3 DNA follows: TGTGCCAGTAGTATATTAAGGACAGGGGGCCAAGAGACCCAGTACTTC.

Only a few counts were recorded for this clone. V and J are TRBV2 and TRBJ2-7; TRBD2 agrees at 8 bases. The CDR3 has 15 amino acids. Losses at the gene ends were 6 bases for V and 2 bases for J; bases not matched to a gene: 9. The germline V gene has CDR1 SNHLY and CDR2 FYNNEI. The CDR3 is CASRERTGGPYEQYF. DNA of the CDR3: TGTGCCAGCAGGGAACGGACGGGGGGGCCCTACGAGCAGTACTTC.

V gene TRBV7-2 combines with J gene TRBJ2-3; weak D call: TRBD2 (5 bases). The CDR3 consists of 14 residues. CDR1 and CDR2 (germline): SGHTA, FQGNSA. The V end lost 2 bases, the J end lost 2 bases, and 8 bases lay between the germline ends. CDR3 in DNA: TGTGCCAGCAGCTTAAGGAGGACCACAGATACGCAGTATTTT. Translated: CASSLRRTTDTQYF.

The sample holds a few counts of this clone. The rearrangement links TRBV9 to TRBJ2-7; D is possibly TRBD1 (5 bases). V dropped 3 bases and J dropped 4 bases, with 20 bases sitting between them. From germline, CDR1 is SGDLS and CDR2 YYNGEE. The CDR3 has 16 amino acids. The CDR3 region is CASSGRQNALNYEQYF. DNA for the CDR3: TGTGCCAGCAGCGGACGACAGAACGCTCTAAATTACGAGCAGTACTTC.

This clone was seen a handful of times. CDR3 loop: CASSYGGGNNEQFF. CDR3 DNA sequence: TGTGCCAGCAGTTACGGGGGGGGGAACAATGAGCAGTTCTTC. The chain joins TRBV6-5 to TRBJ2-1; 7 nucleotides match TRBD2. J gave up 5 bases and V 2 bases, and 3 bases lay outside the gene matches. Germline V gene sequence: CDR1 MNHEY, CDR2 SVGAGI. The CDR3 runs to 14 residues.

The V call is TRBV15, the J call TRBJ1-1; perhaps TRBD1 as D (6 bases). The V gene lost 8 bases and the J gene lost 1 base, with 17 bases spanning the gap. The CDR3 runs 15 residues. Germline loops: CDR1 LNHNV, CDR2 YYDKDF (reference sequence). As DNA, the CDR3 is TGTGCCACCCGGCCCTCACAGGGCTCGAACACTGAAGCTTTCTTT. Translating gives CATRPSQGSNTEAFF.

This clone appeared a few times. The chain has TRBV24-1 and TRBJ1-5, with D perhaps TRBD1 (5 bases). The CDR3 sequence is 16 residues long. V shed 2 bases and J shed 7 bases, with 17 bases lying between them. Germline lookup yields CDR1 KGHDR and CDR2 SFDVKD. CDR3 in amino acids: CATSDSAVGAGQPQHF. The CDR3 DNA reads as TGTGCCACCAGTGATTCCGCGGTAGGGGCGGGGCAGCCCCAGCATTTT.

The chain is built from TRBV7-9 and TRBJ2-2, with 9 bases lining up with TRBD2. Trimming cost V 9 bases and J 1 base; bases outside gene matches: 9. From germline, CDR1 is SEHNR and CDR2 FQNEAQ (reference sequence). This CDR3 has 16 amino acids. CDR3 in DNA: TGTGCCAGTCAGCTAGCGGGGACAGTGAACACCGGGGAGCTGTTTTTT. This codes for CASQLAGTVNTGELFF.

The J gene is TRBJ2-1, the V gene TRBV20-1; 8 bases agree with TRBD1. Germline CDR1 reads DFQATT; CDR2 reads SNEGSKA (reference sequence). This CDR3 is 11 amino acids long. V trimming: 3 bases; J trimming: 10 bases; junction bases outside the gene matches: 2. In DNA form, the CDR3 reads TGCAGTGCTAGCCGGGACAGGGAGCAGTTCTTC. Protein product: CSASRDREQFF.

The gene calls are TRBV19 and TRBJ1-5, with TRBD1 matching over 10 bases. The V and J ends lost 3 bases and 2 bases, in that order; junction bases with no gene match: 1. The CDR3 is 15 amino acids. Germline CDR1 LNHDA, CDR2 SQIVND (reference sequence). CDR3 nucleotide sequence: TGTGCCAGTAGTATGGGGACAGGGGGCAATCAGCCCCAGCATTTT. Protein sequence: CASSMGTGGNQPQHF.

This clone has only a few counts. The rearrangement uses TRBV5-6 and TRBJ1-5; D ambiguous. V was trimmed by 4 bases and J by 0 bases, leaving 8 bases between them. In germline, CDR1 is SGHDT, CDR2 YYEEEE. This CDR3 has 14 amino acids. CDR3 amino acids: CASSRSYSNQPQHF. CDR3 nucleotides: TGTGCCAGCAGCCGTTCGTATAGCAATCAGCCCCAGCATTTT. The variable domain in full, completed from reference TRBV5-6 and TRBJ1-5, reads DAGVTQSPTHLIKTRGQQVTLRCSPKSGHDTVSWYQQALGQGPQFIFQYYEEEERQRGNFPDRFSGHQFPNYSSELNVNALLLGDSALYLCASSRSYSNQPQHFGDGTRLSIL.

The chain combines TRBV21-1 with TRBJ1-5. TRBV21-1 represents a pseudogene. This CDR3 comprises 16 residues. The chain's CDR3 is CASSKARGATNQPQHF. The CDR3 nucleotides are TGTGCCAGCAGCAAAGCGCGGGGGGCCACCAATCAGCCCCAGCATTTT.

This rearrangement joins TRBV5-1 to TRBJ2-3; 12 bases map to TRBD2. Germline trimming cut 5 bases from V and 6 bases from J; bases unmatched to any gene: 13. The CDR3 spans 17 residues. From germline, CDR1 is SGHRS and CDR2 YFSETQ. The CDR3 reads CASRFTPLAGGMDTQYF. CDR3 bases: TGCGCCAGCAGGTTTACCCCGCTAGCGGGAGGGATGGATACGCAGTATTTT.

This chain joins TRBV5-6 and TRBJ2-7, with D maybe TRBD1 (6 bases). Trimming shortened V by 0 bases and J by 6 bases, and 10 bases separated the two germline ends. CDR1 is SGHDT, CDR2 YYEEEE, per germline. This CDR3 is built from 13 residues. In nucleotides, the CDR3 is TGTGCCAGCAGCTTGGACAGGGCCAGCGAGCAGTACTTC. As protein: CASSLDRASEQYF.

As DNA, the CDR3 is TGTGCCAGCAGCCGCGTCACAGATACGCAGTATTTT. Encoded protein: CASSRVTDTQYF. The chain couples TRBV7-9 to TRBJ2-3; unclear D gene. Trimming shortened V by 5 bases and J by 2 bases, and 5 bases separated the two germline ends. Germline V gene data show CDR1 as SEHNR and CDR2 as FQNEAQ (reference sequence). The CDR3 runs 12 residues.

Only one count was recorded for this clone. The CDR3, as DNA: TGTGCCAGCAGCGTATCTGCGGGAGGGCTCTCCGATACGCAGTATTTT. Its protein product is CASSVSAGGLSDTQYF. This chain connects TRBV9 to TRBJ2-3, with TRBD2 matching over 9 bases. V was pared by 1 base and J by 6 bases, with 9 bases of the junction left unmatched. This CDR3 spans 16 amino acids. Germline CDR1 reads SGDLS; CDR2 reads YYNGEE.

The rearrangement joins TRBV11-1 to TRBJ2-3; D is uncertain. There are 15 residues in the CDR3. CDR1 is SGHAT and CDR2 is FQDESV in the germline V gene (reference sequence). V was clipped by 5 bases and J by 0 bases, with 12 bases between them. The CDR3 is CASSGEATSTDTQYF. The DNA for the CDR3 is TGTGCCAGCAGCGGCGAGGCGACGAGCACAGATACGCAGTATTTT.

The chain has TRBV19 and TRBJ2-1; 9 bases align to TRBD1. CDR1 is LNHDA, CDR2 SQIVND, per germline (reference sequence). V shed 5 bases and J 6 bases; nucleotides not matched to a gene: 5. This CDR3 is 14 amino acids long. For the CDR3, the DNA is TGTGCCAGTAGTCGACGGACAGGGGTCAATGAGCAGTTCTTC. Translation gives CASSRRTGVNEQFF.

This chain joins TRBV19 and TRBJ1-1; 8 nucleotides match TRBD1. This CDR3 spans 15 amino acids. Germline CDR1 is LNHDA and CDR2 is SQIVND (reference sequence). J gave up 3 bases and V 8 bases, and 11 bases lay outside the gene matches. The DNA of the CDR3 is TGTGCCAGTTGGACAGGGAGGAGATCGGACACTGAAGCTTTCTTT. Protein: CASWTGRRSDTEAFF.